This passage covers 29 T cell receptor beta chains from one sample sequenced in a study of T cells in Graves' hyperthyroidism and ophthalmopathy. RNA transcripts provided the source from which TCR beta CDR3 regions were amplified. HTBI primers were employed in a first-round RT-PCR of the TCR CDR3. TCRdb reanalysed the multiplex PCR reads using MiXCR and keeps one entry per CDR3 protein. The sample holds hundreds of thousands of distinct CDR3 sequences; about 19% are singletons and the top ten take over 15%. Sequencing input: blood. These receptor sequences come from a woman in her forties or fifties with Graves' hyperthyroidism that later progressed to Graves' ophthalmopathy.

CDR3 loop: CASSHRDTPDTQYF. For the CDR3, the DNA is TGTGCCAGCAGTCACCGGGACACCCCAGATACGCAGTATTTT. The chain combines TRBV25-1 with TRBJ2-3; perhaps TRBD1 as D (6 bases). Between the trimmed V and J ends, which lost 5 bases and 4 bases, there was a span of 13 bases. This CDR3 has 14 residues. Germline V gene sequence: CDR1 MGHDK, CDR2 SYGVNS.

The rearrangement uses TRBV6-6 and TRBJ1-2, with D unresolved. Deletions cut 0 bases from V and 2 bases from J, with 10 bases between. The germline gives CDR1 MNHNY, CDR2 SVGAGI (reference sequence). The CDR3 is made up of 15 amino acids. CDR3 sequence reads: CASSYSSDLNYGYTF. The CDR3 DNA follows: TGTGCCAGCAGTTACTCGTCAGACCTCAACTATGGCTACACCTTC.

This chain links TRBV19 with TRBJ1-2, with D unresolved. V lost 3 bases to trimming and J lost 8 bases, with 16 bases between them. Germline CDR1 LNHDA, CDR2 SQIVND (reference sequence). The CDR3 loop spans 14 amino acids. CDR3 in amino acids: CASSILGAGSGYTF. The DNA of the CDR3 is TGTGCCAGTAGTATTTTAGGAGCCGGGTCGGGCTACACCTTC.

This clonotype was picked up many times. This sequence joins TRBV3-1 and TRBJ1-2; D might be TRBD1 (5 bases). This CDR3 comprises 16 residues. The ends were cut back, 2 bases at V and 4 bases at J, with 17 bases in the middle. Germline CDR1 LGHDT, CDR2 YNNKEL (reference sequence). This chain's CDR3 is CASSQYGGLNGYGYTF. Written as DNA, the CDR3 is TGTGCCAGCAGCCAATATGGGGGGTTAAACGGCTATGGCTACACCTTC. Based on the CDR3 plus reference TRBV3-1 and TRBJ1-2, the full variable domain is DTAVSQTPKYLVTQMGNDKSIKCEQNLGHDTMYWYKQDSKKFLKIMFSYNNKELIINETVPNRFSPKSPDKAHLNLHINSLELGDSAVYFCASSQYGGLNGYGYTFGSGTRLTVV.

At least ten counts were recorded for this clonotype. The chain has TRBV11-2 and TRBJ2-5; a possible D gene is TRBD2 (5 bases). V lost 5 bases and J lost 0, with 13 bases in between. The CDR3 extends over 15 amino acids. Germline CDR1 and CDR2: SGHAT and FQNNGV. The CDR3 spells CASSKGPADQETQYF. In DNA form, the CDR3 reads TGTGCCAGCAGCAAAGGTCCAGCGGACCAAGAGACCCAGTACTTC.

The sample holds many counts of this clonotype. V gene TRBV20-1 combines with J gene TRBJ2-1; 9 nucleotides agree with TRBD2. Germline CDR1 is DFQATT and CDR2 is SNEGSKA (reference sequence). The junction had 5 bases not matched to a gene; V was cut back by 2 bases and J by 6 bases. The CDR3 is made up of 14 amino acids. The CDR3 protein is CSARSAGGPNEQFF. DNA of the CDR3: TGCAGTGCTAGAAGCGCGGGGGGGCCCAATGAGCAGTTCTTC.

This clonotype was picked up many times. The gene calls are TRBV18 and TRBJ2-7, with 7 bases lining up with TRBD1. Germline V gene lookup returns CDR1 KGHSH and CDR2 LQKENI. CDR3 size: 14 residues. Trimming took 3 bases from V and 4 from J; bases not matched to a gene: 6. DNA for the CDR3: TGTGCCAGCTCACCTCCGGGACAGAGATACGAGCAGTACTTC. Its protein is CASSPPGQRYEQYF.

Only one count was recorded for this clonotype. The J gene is TRBJ1-4, the V gene TRBV7-2; D might be TRBD1 (5 bases). The CDR3 is 14 residues long. Deletions cut 4 bases from V and 8 bases from J, with 14 bases between. The germline CDR1 and CDR2 sequences are SGHTA and FQGNSA. CDR3 in DNA: TGTGCCAGCAGCTACCGGGACCCTCGAGAAAAACTGTTTTTT. It encodes CASSYRDPREKLFF.

This clonotype was observed a handful of times. The chain links TRBV5-1 to TRBJ2-6, with D possibly being TRBD1 or TRBD2 (6 bases each). CDR1 is SGHRS and CDR2 is YFSETQ in the germline V gene. Trimming took off 0 bases at V and 4 bases at J, with 14 bases between the two ends. The length of the CDR3 is 17 residues. DNA of the CDR3: TGCGCCAGCAGCTTGGCCCTCGGGGGCGGCGGGGCCAACGTCCTGACTTTC. Protein sequence: CASSLALGGGGANVLTF.

This sequence joins TRBV15 and TRBJ2-3; 8 bases line up with TRBD2. This CDR3 has 15 residues. CDR1 and CDR2 (germline): LNHNV, YYDKDF (reference sequence). After removal of 6 bases from V and 5 bases from J, the junction contained 10 bases not matched to a gene. The CDR3 here is CATSNRRGAQDTQYF. CDR3 coding DNA: TGTGCCACCAGTAACAGGCGGGGGGCCCAAGATACGCAGTATTTT.

This chain links TRBV4-2 with TRBJ1-4, with D possibly matching TRBD1 (6 bases). The CDR3 has 15 amino acids. V lost 8 bases to trimming and J lost 2 bases, with 15 bases between them. CDR1 is LGHNA, CDR2 YNFKEQ, per germline. The CDR3 DNA sequence: TGTGCCAGCCAAACAGGGTCCGGCACTAATGAAAAACTGTTTTTT. Protein: CASQTGSGTNEKLFF.

The chain uses TRBV12-3 or TRBV12-4 and TRBJ1-2, with 8 bases identical to TRBD1. With V trimmed by 3 bases and J by 5 bases, 8 bases remained unmatched. This CDR3 has 15 residues. CDR3 in DNA: TGTGCCAGCAGTTTCATACAGGGGGATCAATATGGCTACACCTTC. It encodes CASSFIQGDQYGYTF.

This clonotype was recorded at least ten times. The V and J genes are TRBV6-5 and TRBJ1-2; no clear D gene. The V and J ends lost 2 bases and 4 bases respectively, with 14 bases between them. Germline lookup yields CDR1 MNHEY and CDR2 SVGAGI. The CDR3 is 15 residues long. CDR3 amino acids: CASSYKAVRTYGYTF. The CDR3 DNA reads as TGTGCCAGCAGTTACAAAGCTGTGAGAACCTATGGCTACACCTTC.

This clonotype was observed many times. In nucleotides, the CDR3 is TGTGCCAGCAGCTTAGACCCGGGACAGGCAGCCTATGGCTACACCTTC. Amino acids: CASSLDPGQAAYGYTF. The gene calls are TRBV11-2 and TRBJ1-2; 8 positions agree with TRBD1. V shed 0 bases, J shed 4 bases, and the junction held 7 bases outside the gene matches. This CDR3 is 16 amino acids long. CDR1 is SGHAT and CDR2 is FQNNGV in the germline V gene.

Points on this clonotype: Possible read error: a much larger clone is one base away. This sequence joins TRBV27 and TRBJ2-5; D is undetermined. The CDR3 spans 14 residues. Germline values: CDR1 MNHEY, CDR2 SMNVEV (reference sequence). CDR3 protein: CASSLFSSKETQHF. The DNA for the CDR3 is TGTGCCAGCAGTTTATTTTCCAGTAAAGAGACCCAGCACTTC.

This clonotype was detected only a few times. A single base separates this from a much larger clone, so it may be a read error. The V call is TRBV6-1, the J call TRBJ1-4; a weak D match, TRBD1 (6 bases). Germline CDR1 reads MNHNS; CDR2 reads SASEGT. This CDR3 spans 15 amino acids. CDR3 protein: CASTEARGLGEKLFF. DNA for the CDR3: TGTGCCAGCACTGAAGCGCGGGGGCTAGGGGAAAAACTGTTTTTT.

This clonotype was seen many times. The rearrangement joins TRBV20-1 to TRBJ2-1; 10 bases match TRBD1. J was trimmed by 6 bases and V by 5 bases; bases with no gene match: 10. Germline lookup yields CDR1 DFQATT and CDR2 SNEGSKA (reference sequence). The CDR3 runs 15 residues. CDR3: CSASIGQGGLNEQFF. The CDR3, as DNA: TGCAGTGCTTCAATCGGACAGGGGGGCCTCAATGAGCAGTTCTTC.

This clonotype was counted ten times or more. CDR3 sequence (DNA): TGTGCCAGCATGCGGAGCGGGGGCTGGGAGACCCAGTACTTC. It is translated as CASMRSGGWETQYF. V and J are TRBV6-1 and TRBJ2-5, with 8 nucleotides matching TRBD2. The CDR3 loop spans 14 amino acids. The junction had 9 bases not matched to a gene; V was cut back by 7 bases and J by 5 bases. Germline assignment: CDR1 MNHNS and CDR2 SASEGT.

This clonotype was observed many times. The chain is built from TRBV2 and TRBJ2-1, with TRBD2 matching 12 bases. Germline values: CDR1 SNHLY, CDR2 FYNNEI. The CDR3 runs to 20 residues. Trimming cost V 6 bases and J 0 bases; bases outside gene matches: 15. The CDR3 DNA sequence: TGTGCCAGCAGGGCCCCGGCTAGCGGGGGGGTCTGGAGCTCCTACAATGAGCAGTTCTTC. It is translated as CASRAPASGGVWSSYNEQFF.

There are a few counts of this clonotype. The rearrangement uses TRBV11-2 and TRBJ2-5; 7 bases align to TRBD1. Trimming at V came to 3 bases and at J to 5 bases, leaving 12 bases not matched to a gene. CDR3 length equals 16 residues. The germline V gene encodes CDR1 SGHAT and CDR2 FQNNGV. The CDR3 DNA reads TGTGCCAGCAGCTTGTTGGGAAACAGGGGAAGGGAGACCCAGTACTTC. Protein product: CASSLLGNRGRETQYF.

This clonotype was seen at least ten times. The chain has TRBV11-2 and TRBJ1-2; a weak D match, TRBD1 (5 bases). Per germline, CDR1 SGHAT and CDR2 FQNNGV. CDR3 length: 16 residues. V lost 2 bases and J lost 5, with 18 bases in between. The CDR3 DNA sequence: TGTGCCAGCAGCTTATTCCGGGGGGAGAGGTGGTATGGCTACACCTTC. This codes for CASSLFRGERWYGYTF.

V is TRBV20-1 and J is TRBJ1-1, with D tentatively TRBD1 (5 bases). Germline V gene data show CDR1 as DFQATT and CDR2 as SNEGSKA (reference sequence). Trimming removed 0 bases from V and 0 bases from J, with 11 bases in between. CDR3 size: 15 residues. CDR3 in amino acids: CSARDSDTLNTEAFF. The CDR3 DNA reads TGCAGTGCTAGAGACTCGGACACTTTGAACACTGAAGCTTTCTTT.

In this sample, this clonotype turned up many times. The rearrangement uses TRBV11-2 and TRBJ1-2; the D is unclear. Germline V gene sequence: CDR1 SGHAT, CDR2 FQNNGV. This CDR3 contains 13 residues. Between the trimmed V and J ends, which lost 7 bases and 4 bases, there was a span of 13 bases. CDR3 loop: CASMVDGSYGYTF. The DNA of the CDR3 is TGTGCCAGCATGGTCGACGGTTCCTATGGCTACACCTTC.

The table lists this clonotype with a few counts. The chain carries TRBV7-9 and TRBJ2-6; D may be TRBD1 (7 bases). V was shortened by 7 bases and J by 0 bases, with 10 bases between the two germline ends. The CDR3 has 15 residues. Germline V CDR1 and CDR2: SEHNR, FQNEAQ (reference sequence). CDR3 in DNA: TGTGCCAGCACAGGGGGGTTCTCTGGGGCCAACGTCCTGACTTTC. Protein sequence: CASTGGFSGANVLTF.

This clonotype was observed at least ten times. The chain is built from TRBV11-2 and TRBJ2-1; TRBD1 matches 9 bases. Trimming took 5 bases from V and 8 from J; bases not matched to a gene: 13. Germline V gives CDR1 SGHAT, CDR2 FQNNGV. This CDR3 is built from 16 residues. CDR3 loop: CASSLALRDRVDEQFF. CDR3 nucleotides: TGTGCCAGCAGCCTCGCCCTCCGGGACAGGGTTGATGAGCAGTTCTTC.

This clonotype appeared a few times. CDR3 in DNA: TGTGCCAGCAGTTCGAGGACTAGCGGAAATACAGATACGCAGTATTTT. Its translation is CASSSRTSGNTDTQYF. The V and J genes are TRBV12-3 or TRBV12-4 and TRBJ2-3, with 10 bases fitting TRBD2. The CDR3 has 16 residues. With 4 bases clipped from V and 3 bases from J, the junction kept 7 bases outside the gene matches.

In this sample, this clonotype turned up many times. This sequence joins TRBV20-1 and TRBJ1-5; TRBD1 might be the D (5 bases). Trimming took off 0 bases at V and 2 bases at J, with 14 bases between the two ends. CDR1 and CDR2 (germline): DFQATT, SNEGSKA (reference sequence). CDR3 length equals 16 residues. CDR3 sequence: CSARELFGGGNQPQHF. The CDR3 bases are TGCAGTGCTAGAGAGCTTTTCGGGGGAGGCAATCAGCCCCAGCATTTT.

This clonotype was found a few times. The chain uses TRBV29-1 and TRBJ1-4, with 10 bases identical to TRBD1. Germline V lookup: CDR1 SQVTM, CDR2 ANQGSEA. The length of the CDR3 is 14 residues. Germline trimming cut 6 bases from V and 6 bases from J; bases unmatched to any gene: 7. The CDR3 coding sequence is TGCAGCGTCAGATCTGGACAGGGGGATGAAAAACTGTTTTTT. This codes for CSVRSGQGDEKLFF.

V gene TRBV7-9 combines with J gene TRBJ1-6; the D is unclear. The germline V and J ends were trimmed by 5 bases and 8 bases, with 19 bases remaining between them. The CDR3 totals 16 residues. Germline V gives CDR1 SEHNR, CDR2 FQNEAQ (reference sequence). The CDR3 nucleotides are TGTGCCAGCAGCGCCTTTATCTCAGCCGGGGATTCACCCCTCCACTTT. Translating gives CASSAFISAGDSPLHF.